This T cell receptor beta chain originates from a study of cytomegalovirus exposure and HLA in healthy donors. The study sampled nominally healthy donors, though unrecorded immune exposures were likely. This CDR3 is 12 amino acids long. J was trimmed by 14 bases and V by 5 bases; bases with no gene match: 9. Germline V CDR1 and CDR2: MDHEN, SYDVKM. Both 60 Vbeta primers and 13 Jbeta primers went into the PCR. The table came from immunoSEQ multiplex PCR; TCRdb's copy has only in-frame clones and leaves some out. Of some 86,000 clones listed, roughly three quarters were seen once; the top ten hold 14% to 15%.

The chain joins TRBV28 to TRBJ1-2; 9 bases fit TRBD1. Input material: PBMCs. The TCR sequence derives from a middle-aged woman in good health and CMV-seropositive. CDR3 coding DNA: TGTGCCAGCAGTACCGGGACAGGGCTTAATACCTTC. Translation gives CASSTGTGLNTF.